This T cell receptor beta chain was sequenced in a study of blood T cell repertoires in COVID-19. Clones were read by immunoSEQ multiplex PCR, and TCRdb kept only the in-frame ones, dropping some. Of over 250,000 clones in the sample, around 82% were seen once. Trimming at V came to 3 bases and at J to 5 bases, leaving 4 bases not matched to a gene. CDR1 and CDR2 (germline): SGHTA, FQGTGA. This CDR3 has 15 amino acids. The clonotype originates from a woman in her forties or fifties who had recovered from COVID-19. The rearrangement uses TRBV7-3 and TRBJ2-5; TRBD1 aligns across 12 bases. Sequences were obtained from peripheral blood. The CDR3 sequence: CASSLGTGGEETQYF. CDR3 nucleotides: TGTGCCAGCAGCTTGGGGACAGGGGGCGAGGAGACCCAGTACTTC.